The entry below gives a single TCR beta chain sequence along with its context. This clonotype occurred many times. No cognate antigen has been identified for it. Per-nucleotide qualities are absent, and no much larger clonotype sits a single base away. The source of the sample is a study of T cells in Graves' hyperthyroidism and ophthalmopathy (dated by TCRdb to between 2017 and 2020). About the study as a whole: Peripheral blood samples were taken at the time of initial diagnosis, prior to any treatment. After sampling, hyperthyroidism patients received methimazole starting at 30 mg daily, and ophthalmopathy patients received high-dose intravenous methylprednisolone. To identify TCR V-J signatures that set the groups apart, the researchers used a discovery cohort of 90 to 100 patients, made up of 43 with Graves' ophthalmopathy and some 56 with stable Graves' hyperthyroidism. The 100 discovery patients were divided at random into training and test sets in a 7:3 ratio. TCR Vbeta CDR3 sequencing of 135 peripheral blood samples (over 40 ophthalmopathy, approximately 80 hyperthyroidism and approximately 17 progressor patients) is reported in the paper. Thyroid tissue and blood T-cell repertoires from more than five Graves' hyperthyroidism patients were also compared in the study. Prospective prediction of ophthalmopathy was tested in an independent validation cohort of under 20 hyperthyroidism patients and 15 to 17 patients who later progressed to ophthalmopathy.

The TCR beta CDR3 regions were amplified from the RNA transcripts. The TCR CDR3 was subjected to a first round of RT-PCR using the HTBI primer set and the Qiagen OneStep RT-PCR kit. Libraries were constructed in a second round of multiplex PCR, after which size selection and purification were performed. Paired-end sequencing of the libraries was performed with 100 bp reads on an Illumina HiSeq2000. In the original analysis: Raw data were processed with SOAPnuke, discarding reads with adapters, uncalled bases, mean Phred below 15, or no exact constant-primer or identifier match. COPE v1.2.5 was used to merge the high-quality paired reads, and each unique nucleotide sequence was defined as a clonotype. Clonotypes were aligned to IMGT TRBV, TRBD and TRBJ reference segments using MiTCR v1.1. The analysis included only V-J combinations with a frequency above 0.0001, which together covered 99% to 99.2% of the repertoires. The TCS score was defined as F50 (clonal expansion) divided by E x V (chaos), with BLOSUM62-based TCRdist calculated between CDR3 peptides within each V-J. Welch's t-statistics and random forest reduced around 550 V-J features to roughly 13, which were used in a naive Bayes classifier (R e1071). The similarity between thyroid and blood repertoires was quantified using the Morisita-Horn index. TCRdb's own reprocessing of the public reads used fastp at Q25 and MiXCR and kept productive beta chains. One record per CDR3 amino acid sequence lists the most common genes and DNA. It is TCRdb's table, rather than the study itself, that gives the V and J calls and clone size. The sample includes nearly 750,000 distinct CDR3 sequences, with roughly a third observed a single time. The ten top clones hold around 29% of the sample.

Stable Graves' hyperthyroidism was defined as the absence of progression to ophthalmopathy over 18 months of follow-up. Hyperthyroidism patients were aged 18 to 65 years and newly diagnosed, with disease duration of less than 2 months. The study excluded patients with uncontrolled infections, other autoimmune diseases, pregnancy or lactation. Diagnoses relied on clinical symptoms, serum thyroxine and TRAb, thyroid ultrasound and orbital computed tomography. PBMCs were separated from roughly 10 ml of fresh peripheral blood using Ficoll-Paque density gradient centrifugation. Trizol reagent was used to extract total RNA, and RNA quality was then checked on an Agilent 2100 Bioanalyzer. What the study reported, not specific to this receptor: Most expanded thyroid clonotypes (frequency above 0.001) were also detected in blood, suggesting blood repertoires may reflect thyroid immune responses. Ophthalmopathy was separated from stable hyperthyroidism by a 13 V-J signature model, with around 88% sensitivity and roughly 81% specificity obtained in cross-validation and 80%/75% obtained in testing. In validation, progression to ophthalmopathy was predicted by the model with around 71% sensitivity and roughly 72% specificity, a median of approximately 6.5 months before onset. Sample size was not statistically predetermined, and blinding of investigators to group allocation was not performed.

The sequencing sample was made of blood. This clonotype was sampled from a middle-aged woman with Graves' hyperthyroidism.

This receptor carries the CDR3 CASSSVGETAGNTIYF. The base sequence is TGTGCCAGCAGCTCAGTGGGGGAAACCGCTGGAAACACCATATATTTT. Recombination joined TRBV7-9 with TRBJ1-3, with a tentative D gene TRBD1 over 5 matching bases. The germline V gene (reference sequence) provides CDR1 SEHNR and CDR2 FQNEAQ. Trimming removed 4 bases from V and 2 bases from J, leaving 15 bases between the germline ends. There are 16 amino acids in the CDR3, from cysteine to phenylalanine inclusive. CDR3 DNA only is kept here, 48 bases in frame from base 1.